This record concerns one T cell receptor beta chain sequence. Antigen unknown. The TCR beta cDNA libraries carried unique molecular identifiers. Each sample of roughly 0.9 to 10 million input T cells yielded about 500,000 cDNA molecules, so each molecule approximated one T cell. In TCRdb, the PCR reads were re-called with MiXCR into one record per CDR3 protein. The sample records 450,000 to 650,000 distinct CDR3 sequences, about 44% being singletons. The data stem from a study of post-analysis software for immune sequencing data. Study-level information: Included courses were relapsing-remitting and secondary progressive multiple sclerosis; progressive-relapsing multiple sclerosis was also included.

The CDR3 runs 15 residues. The V and J ends lost 1 base and 2 bases respectively, with 11 bases between them. CDR1 and CDR2 (germline): SGHRS, YFSETQ. Study-wide results and limits: When compared against controls, multiple sclerosis patients showed significantly lower normalized Chao1 diversity. When patients were compared with controls, about 5 TRBV segments were more frequent, TRBV5-6, TRBV5-1 and TRBV20-1 among them. Strong co-clustering by F measure linked samples that shared a preparation batch.

This rearrangement joins TRBV5-1 to TRBJ2-3; no clear D gene. The source of this sequence is a girl aged 10 to 17 with multiple sclerosis. Sequenced input: blood. The CDR3 coding sequence is TGCGCCAGCAGCTTGTCTCTCACGGACACAGATACGCAGTATTTT. Residues: CASSLSLTDTDTQYF.